The rows below give T cell receptor beta chains drawn from one sample of a study of PD-1 blockade in classical Hodgkin lymphoma. TCRdb keeps only in-frame clones here, not all; method: immunoSEQ multiplex PCR. The sample lists fewer than 55,000 clones, over 75% occurring once. The specimen was peripheral blood mononuclear cells (PBMCs), collected before the fourth cycle of nivolumab. Receptor source: a human donor with classical Hodgkin lymphoma. Both conserved end residues are part of each CDR3. D genes are given only for firm matches. Size is stated for part of the rows, as once, few or many counts, or as a class when the clone is expanded.

J gene: TRBJ1-5
clone size: -
V gene: TRBV28
D gene: -
CDR3 DNA: TGTGCCAGCAACGATCTTGAAAGTGGCAATCAGCCCCAGCATTTT
CDR3 protein: CASNDLESGNQPQHF

J gene: TRBJ1-1
clone size: -
V gene: TRBV19
D gene: -
CDR3 DNA: TGTGCCAGTACTCCCCTACTGTCGGGGAAGAACACTGAAGCTTTCTTT
CDR3 protein: CASTPLLSGKNTEAFF

J gene: TRBJ2-1
clone size: -
V gene: TRBV19
D gene: TRBD2
CDR3 DNA: TGTGCCAGTAGCTTAGCGACTAGCGGGGCTTCGGATGAGCAGTTCTTC
CDR3 protein: CASSLATSGASDEQFF

J gene: TRBJ1-5
clone size: -
V gene: TRBV19
D gene: TRBD1
CDR3 DNA: TGTGCCAGTAGTAGGGCAGGGGGAAGCAATCAGCCCCAGCATTTT
CDR3 protein: CASSRAGGSNQPQHF

J gene: TRBJ2-3
clone size: few
V gene: TRBV30
D gene: -
CDR3 DNA: TGTGCCTGGAGTGTACTTGAGCGGGATACGCAGTATTTT
CDR3 protein: CAWSVLERDTQYF

J gene: TRBJ2-3
clone size: -
V gene: TRBV4-2
D gene: -
CDR3 DNA: TGTGCCAGCAGCCAGGAGACCGGGACCCCAGATACGCAGTATTTT
CDR3 protein: CASSQETGTPDTQYF

J gene: TRBJ1-1
clone size: -
V gene: TRBV7-8
D gene: TRBD1
CDR3 DNA: TGTGCCAGCAGCTTCGGACAGGGGGACACTGAAGCTTTCTTT
CDR3 protein: CASSFGQGDTEAFF

J gene: TRBJ2-5
clone size: -
V gene: TRBV7-3
D gene: TRBD2
CDR3 DNA: TGTGCCAGCAGCGCGAGTAGCGGGGGGGCTTCAGAGACCCAGTACTTC
CDR3 protein: CASSASSGGASETQYF

J gene: TRBJ2-7
clone size: -
V gene: TRBV10-3
D gene: -
CDR3 DNA: TGTGCCATCAGTGGGGGGATCTCCTACGAGCAGTACTTC
CDR3 protein: CAISGGISYEQYF

J gene: TRBJ1-5
clone size: -
V gene: TRBV18
D gene: TRBD1
CDR3 DNA: TGTGCCAGCTCCTCCCAGGCCCTCGGGACAGGGTCGGATAGCAATCAGCCCCAGCATTTT
CDR3 protein: CASSSQALGTGSDSNQPQHF

J gene: TRBJ2-1
clone size: -
V gene: TRBV7-3
D gene: -
CDR3 DNA: TGTGCCAGCAGCCCCACCGGCCGGGTTAATGAGCAGTTCTTC
CDR3 protein: CASSPTGRVNEQFF

J gene: TRBJ1-1
clone size: -
V gene: TRBV7-8
D gene: -
CDR3 DNA: TGTGCCAGCAGCTTAGAAGCATTTGAAGCTTTCTTT
CDR3 protein: CASSLEAFEAFF

J gene: TRBJ1-4
clone size: -
V gene: TRBV6-4
D gene: -
CDR3 DNA: TGTGCCAGCAGTTCCGTCGGGGGTAATGAAAAACTGTTTTTT
CDR3 protein: CASSSVGGNEKLFF

J gene: TRBJ2-2
clone size: -
V gene: TRBV7-8
D gene: TRBD1
CDR3 DNA: TGTGCCAGCAGCAACCGGGACAGGGGGAACACCGGGGAGCTGTTTTTT
CDR3 protein: CASSNRDRGNTGELFF

J gene: TRBJ2-2
clone size: -
V gene: TRBV11-2
D gene: -
CDR3 DNA: TGTGCCAGCAATCCCAGATTGACCGGGGAGCTGTTTTTT
CDR3 protein: CASNPRLTGELFF

J gene: TRBJ1-2
clone size: -
V gene: TRBV6-6
D gene: -
CDR3 DNA: TGTGCCAGCAGTTCTCAGATCCAGAAGCCCTATGGCTACACCTTC
CDR3 protein: CASSSQIQKPYGYTF

J gene: TRBJ2-6
clone size: -
V gene: TRBV4-1
D gene: -
CDR3 DNA: TGCGCCAGCAGCCCGAACCTAACGCCCTCTGGGGCCAACGTCCTGACTTTC
CDR3 protein: CASSPNLTPSGANVLTF

J gene: TRBJ1-1
clone size: few
V gene: TRBV9
D gene: -
CDR3 DNA: TGTGCCAGCAGCGTGGGGAGGGGGAACATGAACACTGAAGCTTTCTTT
CDR3 protein: CASSVGRGNMNTEAFF

J gene: TRBJ2-2
clone size: -
V gene: TRBV7-3
D gene: -
CDR3 DNA: TGTGCCAGCAGCTCACCCAGGGATTCCGGGGAGCTGTTTTTT
CDR3 protein: CASSSPRDSGELFF

J gene: TRBJ1-3
clone size: -
V gene: TRBV19
D gene: TRBD1
CDR3 DNA: TGTGCCAGTAGTACATCCGGGACAGGTAGATGGGCTGGAAACACCATATATTTT
CDR3 protein: CASSTSGTGRWAGNTIYF

J gene: TRBJ1-2
clone size: -
V gene: TRBV19
D gene: -
CDR3 DNA: TGTGCCAGTAGTATTAGCAGGACTAACTATGGCTACACCTTC
CDR3 protein: CASSISRTNYGYTF

J gene: TRBJ2-2
clone size: -
V gene: TRBV2
D gene: TRBD2
CDR3 DNA: TGTGCCAGCAGACCCGGACTAGCTAACACCGGGGAGCTGTTTTTT
CDR3 protein: CASRPGLANTGELFF

J gene: TRBJ1-2
clone size: -
V gene: TRBV28
D gene: -
CDR3 DNA: TGTGCCAGCAGTTTTGGGTGGGGGCGCTCCGGCTACACCTTC
CDR3 protein: CASSFGWGRSGYTF

J gene: TRBJ2-3
clone size: -
V gene: TRBV12-2
D gene: -
CDR3 DNA: TGTGCAAGTCCCACCCCTTTATCGGTAGGAGGCACAGATACGCAGTATTTT
CDR3 protein: CASPTPLSVGGTDTQYF

J gene: TRBJ2-5
clone size: -
V gene: TRBV7-2
D gene: TRBD2
CDR3 DNA: TGTGCCAGCAGCCTCGGGGGGGGACATCAAGAGACCCAGTACTTC
CDR3 protein: CASSLGGGHQETQYF

J gene: TRBJ2-1
clone size: -
V gene: TRBV5-1
D gene: TRBD2
CDR3 DNA: TGCGCCAGCAGCTTGGGGACTAGTCAAGTGGGTGAGCAGTTCTTC
CDR3 protein: CASSLGTSQVGEQFF

J gene: TRBJ2-7
clone size: -
V gene: TRBV5-4
D gene: TRBD1
CDR3 DNA: TGTGCCAGCAGCTTTTGGACAGGGCGGGCCTACGAGCAGTACTTC
CDR3 protein: CASSFWTGRAYEQYF

J gene: TRBJ2-1
clone size: few
V gene: TRBV2
D gene: TRBD1
CDR3 DNA: TGTGCCAGCAGTCGACAGGGCAGCTCCTACAATGAGCAGTTCTTC
CDR3 protein: CASSRQGSSYNEQFF

J gene: TRBJ2-1
clone size: -
V gene: TRBV28
D gene: TRBD1
CDR3 DNA: TGTGCCAGCAGTACCTACTGGACAGGGGGCTCCTACAATGAGCAGTTCTTC
CDR3 protein: CASSTYWTGGSYNEQFF

J gene: TRBJ2-2
clone size: -
V gene: TRBV7-8
D gene: -
CDR3 DNA: TGTGCCAGCAGCGTCCGGACGGGGAACACCGGGGAGCTGTTTTTT
CDR3 protein: CASSVRTGNTGELFF

J gene: TRBJ1-3
clone size: -
V gene: TRBV4-3
D gene: -
CDR3 DNA: TGCGCCAGCAGCCAAGATGGTAATAGCAGCTCTGGAAACACCATATATTTT
CDR3 protein: CASSQDGNSSSGNTIYF

J gene: TRBJ2-5
clone size: once
V gene: TRBV7-9
D gene: -
CDR3 DNA: TGTGCCAGCAGCTTAGCGGGGCCGGAGACCCAGTACTTC
CDR3 protein: CASSLAGPETQYF

J gene: TRBJ1-1
clone size: -
V gene: TRBV29-1
D gene: -
CDR3 DNA: TGCAGCGTCGAGCAGGGGAACACTGAAGCTTTCTTT
CDR3 protein: CSVEQGNTEAFF

J gene: TRBJ2-5
clone size: -
V gene: TRBV7-2
D gene: TRBD2
CDR3 DNA: TGTGCCAGCAGCTCAACCGGGACTAGCGGGGTTTATCAGTACTTC
CDR3 protein: CASSSTGTSGVYQYF

J gene: TRBJ2-5
clone size: -
V gene: TRBV7-9
D gene: -
CDR3 DNA: TGTGCCAGCAGCTCACGGGGGGCCGAAGAGGAGACCCAGTACTTC
CDR3 protein: CASSSRGAEEETQYF

J gene: TRBJ1-3
clone size: once
V gene: TRBV18
D gene: -
CDR3 DNA: TGTGCCAGCTCACTCAGGGTATCTGGAAACACCATATATTTT
CDR3 protein: CASSLRVSGNTIYF

J gene: TRBJ2-6
clone size: -
V gene: TRBV4-3
D gene: -
CDR3 DNA: TGCGCCAGCAGCCACGGGGGCCCTACCTCTGGGGCCAACGTCCTGACTTTC
CDR3 protein: CASSHGGPTSGANVLTF

J gene: TRBJ2-5
clone size: once
V gene: TRBV5-1
D gene: -
CDR3 DNA: TGCGCCAGCAGCTTACAAGAGACCCAGTACTTC
CDR3 protein: CASSLQETQYF

J gene: TRBJ2-3
clone size: -
V gene: TRBV4-2
D gene: TRBD2
CDR3 DNA: TGTGCCAGCAGCCAACCCGTGGACGGGGGGGGGCCAGATACGCAGTATTTT
CDR3 protein: CASSQPVDGGGPDTQYF